This T cell receptor (beta chain) was sequenced for a study of identical twins. Study-wide results and limits: Clonotypes of the beta chain that were abundant in cord blood carried fewer insertions (memory repertoires showed none). Part of the zero-insertion signal could reflect confounding by invariant MAIT and iNKT cells.

cDNA carried unique molecular identifiers, and a universal primer site was added by template switching. A single record per CDR3 protein comes from TCRdb applying MiXCR to the 5' RACE reads. Of around 280,000 distinct CDR3 sequences in the sample, roughly 8.6% were seen once. Points on this clonotype: What it binds is unknown.

Between the trimmed V and J ends, which lost 7 bases and 2 bases, there was a span of 9 bases. Germline V gene data show CDR1 as MDHEN and CDR2 as SYDVKM. This CDR3 has 14 amino acids. Everyone who donated was a healthy Caucasian. The same data also went into a second study, on yellow fever vaccine responses in identical twins.

V usage is TRBV28 and J usage is TRBJ2-6; D remains ambiguous. Source material: memory (CD45RO+) T cells sorted from blood. The clonotype comes from a woman between 18 and 29 years old in good health. The CDR3 DNA reads TGTGCCAGCAAATTCGTAGCTGGGGCCAACGTCCTGACTTTC. It encodes CASKFVAGANVLTF. Looking up the rest from reference TRBV28 and TRBJ2-6 gives the full variable domain: DVKVTQSSRYLVKRTGEKVFLECVQDMDHENMFWYRQDPGLGLRLIYFSYDVKMKEKGDIPEGYSVSREKKERFSLILESASTNQTSMYLCASKFVAGANVLTFGAGSRLTVL.